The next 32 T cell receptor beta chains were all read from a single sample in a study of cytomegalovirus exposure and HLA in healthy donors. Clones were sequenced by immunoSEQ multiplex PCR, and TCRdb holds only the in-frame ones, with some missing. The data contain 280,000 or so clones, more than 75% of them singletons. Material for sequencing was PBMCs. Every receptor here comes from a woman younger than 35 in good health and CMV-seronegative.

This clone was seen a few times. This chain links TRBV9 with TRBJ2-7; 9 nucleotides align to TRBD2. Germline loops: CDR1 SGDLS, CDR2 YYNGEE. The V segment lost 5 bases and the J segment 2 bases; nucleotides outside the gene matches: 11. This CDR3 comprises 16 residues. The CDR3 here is CASSLSGGPPTYEQYF. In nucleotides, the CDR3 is TGTGCCAGCAGTCTTAGCGGGGGCCCCCCGACCTACGAGCAGTACTTC.

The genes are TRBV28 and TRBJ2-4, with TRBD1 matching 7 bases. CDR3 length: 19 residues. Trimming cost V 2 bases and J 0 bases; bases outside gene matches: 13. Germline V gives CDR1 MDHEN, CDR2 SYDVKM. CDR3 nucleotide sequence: TGTGCCAGCAGTTTACTAACAGGGGTGGGGGTTCTAGCCAAAAACATTCAGTACTTC. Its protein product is CASSLLTGVGVLAKNIQYF.

The CDR3 is CSVEGRLQETQYF. In DNA, the CDR3 is TGCAGCGTTGAAGGGAGATTACAAGAGACCCAGTACTTC. The chain has TRBV29-1 and TRBJ2-5, with D unclear. The CDR3 spans 13 residues. Germline V gene data show CDR1 as SQVTM and CDR2 as ANQGSEA. Trimming left V 1 base short and J 2 bases short, with 8 bases between.

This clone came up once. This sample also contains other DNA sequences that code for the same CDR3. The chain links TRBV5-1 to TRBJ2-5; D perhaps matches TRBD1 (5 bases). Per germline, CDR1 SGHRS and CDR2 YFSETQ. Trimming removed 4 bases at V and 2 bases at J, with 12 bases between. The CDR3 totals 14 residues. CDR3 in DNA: TGCGCCAGCAGCAGGTCGGCAGGGCAAGAGACCCAGTACTTC. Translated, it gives CASSRSAGQETQYF. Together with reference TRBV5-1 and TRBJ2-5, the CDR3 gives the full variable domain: KAGVTQTPRYLIKTRGQQVTLSCSPISGHRSVSWYQQTPGQGLQFLFEYFSETQRNKGNFPGRFSGRQFSNSRSEMNVSTLELGDSALYLCASSRSAGQETQYFGPGTRLLVL.

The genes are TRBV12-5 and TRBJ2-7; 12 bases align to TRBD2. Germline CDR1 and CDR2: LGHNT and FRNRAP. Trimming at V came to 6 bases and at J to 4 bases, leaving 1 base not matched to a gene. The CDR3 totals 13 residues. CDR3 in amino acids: CASGLAGGYEQYF. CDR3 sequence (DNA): TGTGCTAGTGGGCTAGCGGGAGGGTACGAGCAGTACTTC.

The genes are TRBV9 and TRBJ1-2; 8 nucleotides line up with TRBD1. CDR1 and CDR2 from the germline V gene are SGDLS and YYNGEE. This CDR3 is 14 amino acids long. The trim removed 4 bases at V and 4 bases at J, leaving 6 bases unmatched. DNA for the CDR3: TGTGCCAGCAGCCCTGGACAGGGCAGCTATGGCTACACCTTC. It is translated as CASSPGQGSYGYTF.

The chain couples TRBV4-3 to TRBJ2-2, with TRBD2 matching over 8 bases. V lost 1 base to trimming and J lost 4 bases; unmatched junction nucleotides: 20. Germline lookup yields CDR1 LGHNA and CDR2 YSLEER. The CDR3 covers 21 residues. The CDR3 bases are TGCGCCAGCAGCCAAGGCCCCTTTTTCGGGGCGGGAGGTTGGGTCACCGGGGAGCTGTTTTTT. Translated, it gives CASSQGPFFGAGGWVTGELFF.

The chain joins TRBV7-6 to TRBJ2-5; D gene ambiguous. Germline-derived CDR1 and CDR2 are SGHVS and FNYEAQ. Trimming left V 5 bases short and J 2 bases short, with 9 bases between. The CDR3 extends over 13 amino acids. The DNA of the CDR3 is TGTGCCAGCAGCCGTGGGCAGCAAGAGACCCAGTACTTC. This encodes CASSRGQQETQYF.

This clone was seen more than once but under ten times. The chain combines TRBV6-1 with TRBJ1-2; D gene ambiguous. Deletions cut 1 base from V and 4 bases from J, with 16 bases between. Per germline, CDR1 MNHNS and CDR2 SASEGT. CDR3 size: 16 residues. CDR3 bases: TGTGCCAGCAGTGAAGGCCCCAGGAGGTGGGCCTATGGCTACACCTTC. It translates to CASSEGPRRWAYGYTF.

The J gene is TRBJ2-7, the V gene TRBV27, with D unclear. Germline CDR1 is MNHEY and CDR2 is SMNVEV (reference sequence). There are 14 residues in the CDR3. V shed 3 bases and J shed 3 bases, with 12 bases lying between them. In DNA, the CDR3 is TGTGCCAGCAGTTTGGTTGGCAGAAGCTACGAGCAGTACTTC. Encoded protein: CASSLVGRSYEQYF.

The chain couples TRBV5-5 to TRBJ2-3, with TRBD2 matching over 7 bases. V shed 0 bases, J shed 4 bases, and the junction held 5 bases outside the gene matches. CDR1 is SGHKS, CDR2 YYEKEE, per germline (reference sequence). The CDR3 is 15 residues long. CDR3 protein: CASSLGSGRADTQYF. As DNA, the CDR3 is TGTGCCAGCAGCTTGGGTAGTGGGAGGGCAGATACGCAGTATTTT.

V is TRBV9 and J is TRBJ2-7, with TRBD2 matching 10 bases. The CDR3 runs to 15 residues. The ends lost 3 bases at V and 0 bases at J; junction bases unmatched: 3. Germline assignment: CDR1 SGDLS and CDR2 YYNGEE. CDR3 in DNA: TGTGCCAGCAGCGAGACTAGCGGGCCCTCCTACGAGCAGTACTTC. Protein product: CASSETSGPSYEQYF.

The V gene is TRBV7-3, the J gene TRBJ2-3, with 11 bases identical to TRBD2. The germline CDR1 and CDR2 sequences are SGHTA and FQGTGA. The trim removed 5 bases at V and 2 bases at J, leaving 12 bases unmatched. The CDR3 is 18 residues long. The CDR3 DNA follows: TGTGCCAGCAGCGACGGTGTACTAGCGGGGGTCCTCACAGATACGCAGTATTTT. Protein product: CASSDGVLAGVLTDTQYF.

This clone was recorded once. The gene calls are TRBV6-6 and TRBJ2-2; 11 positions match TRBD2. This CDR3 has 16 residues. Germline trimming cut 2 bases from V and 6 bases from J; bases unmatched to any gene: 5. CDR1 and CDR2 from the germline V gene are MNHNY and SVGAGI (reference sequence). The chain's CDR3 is CASSYPGLAGAGELFF. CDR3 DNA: TGTGCCAGCAGTTACCCCGGACTAGCGGGTGCCGGGGAGCTGTTTTTT.

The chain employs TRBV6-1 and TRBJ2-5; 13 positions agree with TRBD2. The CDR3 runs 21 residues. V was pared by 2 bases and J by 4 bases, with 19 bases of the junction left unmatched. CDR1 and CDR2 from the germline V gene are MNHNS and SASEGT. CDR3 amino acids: CASSERLGTGTSGNSGETQYF. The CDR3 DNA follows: TGTGCCAGCAGTGAAAGGTTGGGAACCGGGACTAGCGGGAATTCGGGAGAGACCCAGTACTTC.

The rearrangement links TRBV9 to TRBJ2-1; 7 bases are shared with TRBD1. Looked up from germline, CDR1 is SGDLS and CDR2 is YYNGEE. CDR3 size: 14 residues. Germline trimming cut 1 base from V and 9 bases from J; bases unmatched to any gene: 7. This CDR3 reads CASSVPGGSSEQFF. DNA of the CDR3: TGTGCCAGCAGCGTACCAGGGGGTTCGAGTGAGCAGTTCTTC.

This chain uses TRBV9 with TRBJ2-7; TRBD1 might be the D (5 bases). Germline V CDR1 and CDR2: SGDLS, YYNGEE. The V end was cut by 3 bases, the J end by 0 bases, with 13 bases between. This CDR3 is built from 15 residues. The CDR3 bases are TGTGCCAGCAGCGGCGGCCTGGGGCACTCCTACGAGCAGTACTTC. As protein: CASSGGLGHSYEQYF. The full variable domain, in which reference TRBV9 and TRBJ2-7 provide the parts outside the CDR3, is DSGVTQTPKHLITATGQRVTLRCSPRSGDLSVYWYQQSLDQGLQFLIQYYNGEERAKGNILERFSAQQFPDLHSELNLSSLELGDSALYFCASSGGLGHSYEQYFGPGTRLTVT.

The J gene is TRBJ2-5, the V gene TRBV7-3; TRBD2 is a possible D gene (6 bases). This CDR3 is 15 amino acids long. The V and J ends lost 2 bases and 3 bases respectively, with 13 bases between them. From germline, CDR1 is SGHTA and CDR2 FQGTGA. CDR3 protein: CASSLGGAGKETQYF. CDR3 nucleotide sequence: TGTGCCAGCAGCTTAGGAGGGGCGGGAAAAGAGACCCAGTACTTC.

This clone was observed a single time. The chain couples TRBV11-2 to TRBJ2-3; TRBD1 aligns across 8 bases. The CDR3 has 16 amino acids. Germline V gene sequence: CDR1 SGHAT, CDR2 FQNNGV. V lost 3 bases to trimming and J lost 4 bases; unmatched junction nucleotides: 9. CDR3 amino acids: CASSLGQVAPPDTQYF. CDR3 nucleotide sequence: TGTGCCAGCAGCTTGGGACAGGTAGCACCCCCAGATACGCAGTATTTT.

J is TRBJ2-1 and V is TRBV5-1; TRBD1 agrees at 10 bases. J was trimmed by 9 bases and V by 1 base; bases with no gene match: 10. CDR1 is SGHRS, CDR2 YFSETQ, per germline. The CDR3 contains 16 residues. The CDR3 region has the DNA TGCGCCAGCAGCTTGTTAGATAGGACAGGGGGAACTGAGCAGTTCTTC. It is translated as CASSLLDRTGGTEQFF. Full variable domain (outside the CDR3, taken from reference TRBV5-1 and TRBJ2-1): KAGVTQTPRYLIKTRGQQVTLSCSPISGHRSVSWYQQTPGQGLQFLFEYFSETQRNKGNFPGRFSGRQFSNSRSEMNVSTLELGDSALYLCASSLLDRTGGTEQFFGPGTRLTVL.

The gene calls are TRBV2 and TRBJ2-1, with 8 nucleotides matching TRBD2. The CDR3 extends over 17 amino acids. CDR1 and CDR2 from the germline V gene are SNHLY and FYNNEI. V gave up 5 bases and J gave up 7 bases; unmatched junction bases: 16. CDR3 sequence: CASSRREGRITGNEQFF. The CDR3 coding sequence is TGTGCCAGCAGTAGACGGGAGGGCCGGATAACAGGAAATGAGCAGTTCTTC.

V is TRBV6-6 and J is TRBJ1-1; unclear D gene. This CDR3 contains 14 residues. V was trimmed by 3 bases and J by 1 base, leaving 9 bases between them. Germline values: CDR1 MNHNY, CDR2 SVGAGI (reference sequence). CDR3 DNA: TGTGCCAGCAGTTATAACCGGGGGAACACTGAAGCTTTCTTT. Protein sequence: CASSYNRGNTEAFF.

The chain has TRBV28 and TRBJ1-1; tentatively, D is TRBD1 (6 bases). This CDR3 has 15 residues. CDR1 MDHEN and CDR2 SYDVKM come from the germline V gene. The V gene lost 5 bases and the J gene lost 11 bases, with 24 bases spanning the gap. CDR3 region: CASSDSRVRRQEAFF. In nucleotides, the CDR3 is TGTGCCAGCAGTGATTCCCGGGTGCGTCGACAGGAGGCTTTCTTT.

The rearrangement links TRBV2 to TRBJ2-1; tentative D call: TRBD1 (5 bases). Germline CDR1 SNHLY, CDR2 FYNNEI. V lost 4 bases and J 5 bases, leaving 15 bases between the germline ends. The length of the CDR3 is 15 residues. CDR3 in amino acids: CASSGVGVFNNEQFF. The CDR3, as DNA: TGTGCCAGCAGTGGGGTAGGGGTTTTTAACAATGAGCAGTTCTTC.

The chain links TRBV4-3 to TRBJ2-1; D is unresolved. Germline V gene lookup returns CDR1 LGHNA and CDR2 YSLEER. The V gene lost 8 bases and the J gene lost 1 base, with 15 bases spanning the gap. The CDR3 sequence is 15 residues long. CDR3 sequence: CASAIGAVSYNEQFF. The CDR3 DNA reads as TGCGCCAGCGCCATTGGAGCAGTATCCTACAATGAGCAGTTCTTC.

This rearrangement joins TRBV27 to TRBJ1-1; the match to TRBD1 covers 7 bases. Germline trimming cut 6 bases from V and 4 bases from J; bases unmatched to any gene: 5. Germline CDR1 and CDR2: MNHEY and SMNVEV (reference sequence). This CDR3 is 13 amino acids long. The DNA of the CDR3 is TGTGCCAGCAGCTCACGACAGGGCACTGAAGCTTTCTTT. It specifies CASSSRQGTEAFF.

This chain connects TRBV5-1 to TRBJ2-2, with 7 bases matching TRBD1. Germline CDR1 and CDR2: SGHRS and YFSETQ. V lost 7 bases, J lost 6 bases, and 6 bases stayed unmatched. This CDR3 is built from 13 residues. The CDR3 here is CASSIQGPGELFF. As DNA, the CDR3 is TGCGCCAGCTCGATACAGGGGCCCGGGGAGCTGTTTTTT. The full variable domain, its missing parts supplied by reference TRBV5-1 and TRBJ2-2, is KAGVTQTPRYLIKTRGQQVTLSCSPISGHRSVSWYQQTPGQGLQFLFEYFSETQRNKGNFPGRFSGRQFSNSRSEMNVSTLELGDSALYLCASSIQGPGELFFGEGSRLTVL.

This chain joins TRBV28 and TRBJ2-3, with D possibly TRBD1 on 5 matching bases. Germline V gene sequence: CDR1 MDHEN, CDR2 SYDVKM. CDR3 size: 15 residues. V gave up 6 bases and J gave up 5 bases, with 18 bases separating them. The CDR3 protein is CASSPDRQGIDTQYF. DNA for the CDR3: TGTGCCAGCAGCCCGGACCGGCAGGGTATAGATACGCAGTATTTT.

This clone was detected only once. CDR3 residues: CSVVLNRVGFVNEQFF. DNA for the CDR3: TGCAGCGTCGTCCTAAACAGGGTCGGGTTTGTCAATGAGCAGTTCTTC. V usage is TRBV29-1 and J usage is TRBJ2-1; a weak D match, TRBD1 (6 bases). The length of the CDR3 is 16 residues. The germline V gene has CDR1 SQVTM and CDR2 ANQGSEA. Trimming left V 6 bases short and J 6 bases short, with 24 bases between.

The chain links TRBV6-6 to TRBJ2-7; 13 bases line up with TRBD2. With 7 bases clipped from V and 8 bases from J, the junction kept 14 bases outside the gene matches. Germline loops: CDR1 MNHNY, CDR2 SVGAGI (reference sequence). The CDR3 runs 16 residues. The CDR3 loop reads CASILGLAGEEGQQYF. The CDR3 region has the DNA TGTGCCAGCATCTTAGGACTAGCGGGAGAGGAGGGGCAGCAGTACTTC.

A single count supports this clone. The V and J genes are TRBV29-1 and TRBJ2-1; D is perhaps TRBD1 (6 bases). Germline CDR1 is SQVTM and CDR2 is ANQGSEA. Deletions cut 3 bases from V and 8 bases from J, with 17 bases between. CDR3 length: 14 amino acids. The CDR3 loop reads CSVDGGRGTDEQFF. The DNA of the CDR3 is TGCAGCGTTGACGGAGGCAGGGGTACCGATGAGCAGTTCTTC.

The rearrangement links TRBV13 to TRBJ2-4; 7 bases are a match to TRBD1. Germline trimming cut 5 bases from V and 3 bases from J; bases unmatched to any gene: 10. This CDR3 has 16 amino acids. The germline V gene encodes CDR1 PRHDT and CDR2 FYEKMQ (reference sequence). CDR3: CASSMETGLVKNIQYF. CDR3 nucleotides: TGTGCCAGCAGCATGGAGACAGGGCTCGTCAAAAACATTCAGTACTTC.